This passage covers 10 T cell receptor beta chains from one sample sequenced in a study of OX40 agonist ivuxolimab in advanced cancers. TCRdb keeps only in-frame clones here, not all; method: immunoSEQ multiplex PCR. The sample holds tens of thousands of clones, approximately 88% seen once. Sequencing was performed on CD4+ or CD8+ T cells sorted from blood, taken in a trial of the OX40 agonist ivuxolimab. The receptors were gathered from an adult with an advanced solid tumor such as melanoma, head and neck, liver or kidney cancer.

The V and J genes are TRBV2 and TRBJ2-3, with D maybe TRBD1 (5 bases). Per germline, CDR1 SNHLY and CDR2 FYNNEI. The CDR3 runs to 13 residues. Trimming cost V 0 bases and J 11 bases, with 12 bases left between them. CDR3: CASSEAPWGQQYF. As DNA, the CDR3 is TGTGCCAGCAGTGAAGCGCCTTGGGGCCAGCAGTATTTT.

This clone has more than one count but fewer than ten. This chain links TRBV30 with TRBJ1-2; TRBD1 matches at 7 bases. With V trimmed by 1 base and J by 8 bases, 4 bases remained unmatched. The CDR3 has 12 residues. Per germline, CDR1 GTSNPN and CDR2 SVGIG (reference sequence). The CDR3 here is CAWSGDRDGYTF. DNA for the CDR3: TGTGCCTGGAGTGGAGACAGGGACGGCTACACCTTC.

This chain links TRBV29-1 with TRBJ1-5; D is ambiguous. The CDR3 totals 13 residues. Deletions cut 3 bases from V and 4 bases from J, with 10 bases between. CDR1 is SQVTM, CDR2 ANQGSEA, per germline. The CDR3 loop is CSVDFGRNQPQHF. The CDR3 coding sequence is TGCAGCGTTGATTTCGGGAGGAATCAGCCCCAGCATTTT.

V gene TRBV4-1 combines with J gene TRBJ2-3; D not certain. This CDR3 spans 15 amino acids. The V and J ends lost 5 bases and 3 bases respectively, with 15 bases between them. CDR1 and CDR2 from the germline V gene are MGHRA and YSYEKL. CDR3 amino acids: CASSGRATSTDTQYF. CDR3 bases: TGCGCCAGCAGCGGCCGGGCCACCAGTACAGATACGCAGTATTTT.

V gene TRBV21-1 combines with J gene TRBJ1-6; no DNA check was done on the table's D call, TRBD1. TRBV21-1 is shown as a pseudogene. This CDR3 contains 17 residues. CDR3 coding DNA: TGTGCCAGCAGCAAAGCCCGGGACAGGGGAAATCATTCACCCCTCCACTTT. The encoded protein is CASSKARDRGNHSPLHF.

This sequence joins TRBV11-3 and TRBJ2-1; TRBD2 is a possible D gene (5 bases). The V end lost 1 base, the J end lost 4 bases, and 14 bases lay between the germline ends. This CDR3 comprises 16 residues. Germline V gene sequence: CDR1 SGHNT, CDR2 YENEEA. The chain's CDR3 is CASSLGITREYNEQFF. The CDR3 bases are TGTGCCAGCAGCTTAGGCATCACCCGGGAATACAATGAGCAGTTCTTC.

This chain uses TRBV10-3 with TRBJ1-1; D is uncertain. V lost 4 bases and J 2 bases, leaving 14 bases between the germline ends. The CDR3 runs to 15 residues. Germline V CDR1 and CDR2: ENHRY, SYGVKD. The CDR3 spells CAISGRSRSNTEAFF. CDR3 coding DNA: TGTGCCATCAGTGGCAGGTCAAGGTCTAACACTGAAGCTTTCTTT.

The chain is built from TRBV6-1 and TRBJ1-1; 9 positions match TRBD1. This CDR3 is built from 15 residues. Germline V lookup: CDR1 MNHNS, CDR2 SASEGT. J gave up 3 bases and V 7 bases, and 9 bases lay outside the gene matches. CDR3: CASIDTGGRDTEAFF. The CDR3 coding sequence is TGTGCCAGCATTGATACAGGGGGCCGGGACACTGAAGCTTTCTTT.

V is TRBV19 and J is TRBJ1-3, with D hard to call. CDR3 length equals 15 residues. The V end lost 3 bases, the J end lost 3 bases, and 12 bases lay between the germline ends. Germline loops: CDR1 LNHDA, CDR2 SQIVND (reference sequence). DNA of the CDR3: TGTGCCAGTAGTATTGGGCAGGAATTTGGAAACACCATATATTTT. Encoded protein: CASSIGQEFGNTIYF.

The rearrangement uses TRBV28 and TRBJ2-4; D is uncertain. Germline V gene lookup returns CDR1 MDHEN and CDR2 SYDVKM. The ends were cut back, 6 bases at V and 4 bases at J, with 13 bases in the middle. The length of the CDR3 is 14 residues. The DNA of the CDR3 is TGTGCCAGCAGCCCCGAGGTGACTAAAAACATTCAGTACTTC. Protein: CASSPEVTKNIQYF.